The 12 T cell receptor beta chains in this list originate from one sample, sequenced in a study of shared clonotypes between healthy human individuals. Some clones are missing from TCRdb's copy, which holds only in-frame ones; the method was immunoSEQ multiplex PCR. The repertoire consists of 2 million to 2.5 million clones, with almost 96% occurring once and the leading ten covering more than 0.1%. Sequencing was done on a sample of naive CD4+ T cells sorted from blood. Indicated subset: CD45RA+ positively selected. These receptors were taken from a man aged 18 to 35 in good health.

The rearrangement links TRBV18 to TRBJ1-2; D might be TRBD1 (5 bases). V dropped 3 bases and J dropped 0 bases, with 11 bases sitting between them. CDR1 is KGHSH and CDR2 is LQKENI in the germline V gene. CDR3 length: 15 residues. The CDR3 DNA is TGTGCCAGCTCACCTGCCAGGGAAGCTAACTATGGCTACACCTTC. It yields the protein CASSPAREANYGYTF.

In this sample, this clone turned up a few times. V is TRBV7-9 and J is TRBJ1-1; the match to TRBD1 covers 7 bases. Germline-derived CDR1 and CDR2 are SEHNR and FQNEAQ (reference sequence). The CDR3 loop spans 13 amino acids. The ends lost 4 bases at V and 6 bases at J; junction bases unmatched: 5. The CDR3 bases are TGTGCCAGCAGCTCGGGACAGCTGCCTGAAGCTTTCTTT. Its protein product is CASSSGQLPEAFF.

The CDR3 spells CASSEDRGPGYTF. In DNA, the CDR3 is TGTGCCAGCAGTGAGGACAGGGGGCCTGGCTACACCTTC. The V and J genes are TRBV25-1 and TRBJ1-2; 11 nucleotides agree with TRBD1. Germline assignment: CDR1 MGHDK and CDR2 SYGVNS. The trim removed 3 bases at V and 7 bases at J, leaving 1 base unmatched. This CDR3 is built from 13 residues.

This chain joins TRBV2 and TRBJ2-2; no clear D. V was trimmed by 7 bases and J by 3 bases, leaving 12 bases between them. The CDR3 covers 14 residues. CDR1 is SNHLY, CDR2 FYNNEI, per germline. CDR3 in amino acids: CASTEFGYTGELFF. The CDR3 DNA is TGTGCCAGCACCGAGTTTGGGTACACCGGGGAGCTGTTTTTT.

The gene calls are TRBV2 and TRBJ2-5; 7 bases map to TRBD2. Germline CDR1 and CDR2: SNHLY and FYNNEI. With 4 bases clipped from V and 2 bases from J, the junction kept 7 bases outside the gene matches. The CDR3 consists of 15 residues. In DNA, the CDR3 is TGTGCCAGCAGTGTCATGGCTAGCGGACAAGAGACCCAGTACTTC. It specifies CASSVMASGQETQYF.

The chain combines TRBV9 with TRBJ2-7; D not certain. V was shortened by 2 bases and J by 5 bases, with 17 bases between the two germline ends. The germline V gene encodes CDR1 SGDLS and CDR2 YYNGEE. The CDR3 has 15 residues. The DNA of the CDR3 is TGTGCCAGCAGCGTCCGAAACAGTCTCCTTGACGAGCAGTACTTC. It translates to CASSVRNSLLDEQYF.

In DNA form, the CDR3 reads TGCGCCAGCAGCCAAGCCGGGACCGTCGACTACAATGAGCAGTTCTTC. Amino acid sequence: CASSQAGTVDYNEQFF. This sequence joins TRBV4-1 and TRBJ2-1, with D tentatively TRBD1 or TRBD2 (5 bases each). The CDR3 covers 16 residues. The germline CDR1 and CDR2 sequences are MGHRA and YSYEKL. Between the trimmed V and J ends, which lost 1 base and 3 bases, there was a span of 13 bases.

This chain uses TRBV7-8 with TRBJ1-6; D may be TRBD1 (5 bases). Trimming took 5 bases from V and 6 from J, leaving 14 bases between them. The CDR3 spans 15 residues. The germline V gene encodes CDR1 SGHVS and CDR2 FQNEAQ. The CDR3: CASSARGGGNSPLHF. The CDR3 region has the DNA TGTGCCAGCAGCGCTAGGGGTGGGGGTAATTCACCCCTCCACTTT.

V is TRBV5-6 and J is TRBJ2-5; tentative D call: TRBD1 (6 bases). Trimming took 2 bases from V and 3 from J, leaving 17 bases between them. The CDR3 is made up of 16 amino acids. The germline V gene has CDR1 SGHDT and CDR2 YYEEEE. CDR3 sequence: CASSFQGTGRKETQYF. The CDR3 DNA follows: TGTGCCAGCAGCTTTCAGGGGACGGGTAGAAAAGAGACCCAGTACTTC.

Concerning this clone itself: The same CDR3 can be traced to other DNA sequences in this sample. The chain uses TRBV11-2 and TRBJ1-5, with a possible D match to TRBD1 (5 bases). Trimming pared 0 bases from V and 4 bases from J, leaving 10 bases between. Germline V lookup: CDR1 SGHAT, CDR2 FQNNGV. The CDR3 sequence is 15 residues long. CDR3 in DNA: TGTGCCAGCAGCTTAGATGGGGCGAGTAATCAGCCCCAGCATTTT. It yields the protein CASSLDGASNQPQHF. Variable domain in full (rest from reference TRBV11-2 and TRBJ1-5): EAGVAQSPRYKIIEKRQSVAFWCNPISGHATLYWYQQILGQGPKLLIQFQNNGVVDDSQLPKDRFSAERLKGVDSTLKIQPAKLEDSAVYLCASSLDGASNQPQHFGDGTRLSIL.

The genes are TRBV7-9 and TRBJ2-7, with 13 bases identical to TRBD2. The junction had 4 bases not matched to a gene; V was cut back by 5 bases and J by 0 bases. The CDR3 has 16 residues. The V gene's germline CDR1 is SEHNR and CDR2 FQNEAQ (reference sequence). The CDR3 region is CASSPRLAGGSYEQYF. The CDR3 coding sequence is TGTGCCAGCAGCCCTCGACTAGCGGGGGGCTCCTACGAGCAGTACTTC.

V gene TRBV2 combines with J gene TRBJ1-6; D might be TRBD1 (6 bases). CDR1 is SNHLY and CDR2 is FYNNEI in the germline V gene. The CDR3 is 15 amino acids. V was shortened by 4 bases and J by 4 bases, with 11 bases between the two germline ends. The CDR3 DNA reads TGTGCCAGCAGTGCTAGAGGGGGGTATAATTCACCCCTCCACTTT. Protein: CASSARGGYNSPLHF. Full variable domain (outside the CDR3, taken from reference TRBV2 and TRBJ1-6): EPEVTQTPSHQVTQMGQEVILRCVPISNHLYFYWYRQILGQKVEFLVSFYNNEISEKSEIFDDQFSVERPDGSNFTLKIRSTKLEDSAMYFCASSARGGYNSPLHFGNGTRLTVT.